The 10 T cell receptor beta chains below were found in one sample sequenced in a study of shared clonotypes between healthy human individuals (dated by TCRdb to the early 2020s). The library came from the immunoSEQ multiplex PCR assay. The immuneACCESS repertoire file appears here via TCRdb, limited to in-frame rearrangements. These files lack a portion of the clones; in checked studies, under half of the deficit traces to unresolved V genes, and the cause of the others is not known. The sample table holds hundreds of thousands of clones, of which about 96% were seen once. The top ten hold over 0.2% of the sample. CD8 naive samples were obtained by positive selection for CCR7 among CD45RO-negative cells, yielding a CD45RA+CCR7+ population from which TemRA cells were excluded. Sequencing used naive CD8+ T cells sorted from blood. The cell subset or site label of this sample denotes: CD45RA+CCR7+. Receptors were obtained from a young man in good health.

This rearrangement joins TRBV9 to TRBJ2-7; the D is unclear. The CDR3 is 14 amino acids. The V end was cut by 4 bases, the J end by 6 bases, with 17 bases between. CDR1 and CDR2 from the germline V gene are SGDLS and YYNGEE. CDR3 sequence (DNA): TGTGCCAGCAGCCTCGGTGGGGAAACTACCGAGCAGTACTTC. Translated, it gives CASSLGGETTEQYF.

The V gene is TRBV18, the J gene TRBJ2-7; D not certain. The CDR3 runs 14 residues. V was trimmed by 3 bases and J by 6 bases, leaving 15 bases between them. Per the germline V gene, CDR1 is KGHSH and CDR2 is LQKENI. CDR3: CASSPPRAPGEQYF. The CDR3 nucleotides are TGTGCCAGCTCACCCCCCCGGGCCCCAGGCGAGCAGTACTTC.

With respect to this clone: The sample holds other DNA sequences that translate to the same CDR3. The chain employs TRBV7-2 and TRBJ2-1; D is uncertain. This CDR3 region has 13 residues. Germline CDR1 and CDR2: SGHTA and FQGNSA. The V gene lost 4 bases and the J gene lost 3 bases, with 7 bases spanning the gap. In DNA, the CDR3 is TGTGCCAGCAGCTCCCCGGGCTACAATGAGCAGTTCTTC. Protein product: CASSSPGYNEQFF.

The J gene is TRBJ2-1, the V gene TRBV7-6; 14 bases match TRBD2. From germline, CDR1 is SGHVS and CDR2 FNYEAQ. Trimming removed 0 bases from V and 0 bases from J; junction bases left unmatched: 1. The CDR3 runs 18 residues. The CDR3 DNA reads as TGTGCCAGCAGCTTAGCCGGGACTAGCGGGAGCTCCTACAATGAGCAGTTCTTC. It encodes CASSLAGTSGSSYNEQFF. Combining the CDR3 with reference TRBV7-6 and TRBJ2-1 gives the whole variable domain GAGVSQSPRYKVTKRGQDVALRCDPISGHVSLYWYRQALGQGPEFLTYFNYEAQQDKSGLPNDRFSAERPEGSISTLTIQRTEQRDSAMYRCASSLAGTSGSSYNEQFFGPGTRLTVL.

This chain links TRBV6-5 with TRBJ2-1, with D unresolved. Germline V gene data show CDR1 as MNHEY and CDR2 as SVGAGI. The CDR3 consists of 12 residues. The V gene lost 0 bases and the J gene lost 9 bases, with 6 bases spanning the gap. The CDR3 spells CASSYSTGEQFF. The CDR3 region has the DNA TGTGCCAGCAGTTACTCGACCGGTGAGCAGTTCTTC.

The chain is built from TRBV14 and TRBJ2-3; D is uncertain. This CDR3 comprises 16 residues. Trimming shortened V by 5 bases and J by 2 bases, and 17 bases separated the two germline ends. The germline V gene has CDR1 SGHDN and CDR2 FVKESK. The CDR3 nucleotides read TGTGCCAGCAGCGTCGGGCAGAGACGATACACAGATACGCAGTATTTT. Residues: CASSVGQRRYTDTQYF.

This clone was recorded only once. CDR3 in amino acids: CSVAAGTGIIANYGYTF. As DNA, the CDR3 is TGCAGCGTTGCGGCCGGGACAGGGATTATCGCTAACTATGGCTACACCTTC. J is TRBJ1-2 and V is TRBV29-1; 9 nucleotides line up with TRBD1. Trimming at V came to 4 bases and at J to 0 bases, leaving 12 bases not matched to a gene. CDR3 size: 17 residues. CDR1 and CDR2 (germline): SQVTM, ANQGSEA. Full variable domain (outside the CDR3, taken from reference TRBV29-1 and TRBJ1-2): SAVISQKPSRDICQRGTSLTIQCQVDSQVTMMFWYRQQPGQSLTLIATANQGSEATYESGFVIDKFPISRPNLTFSTLTVSNMSPEDSSIYLCSVAAGTGIIANYGYTFGSGTRLTVV.

Concerning this clone itself: Other DNA sequences in the same sample also yield this CDR3. CDR3 in amino acids: CASSAVTGELFF. The CDR3 coding sequence is TGTGCCAGCAGCGCCGTTACCGGGGAGCTGTTTTTT. The chain links TRBV9 to TRBJ2-2, with D uncertain. Germline V gives CDR1 SGDLS, CDR2 YYNGEE. The V gene lost 3 bases and the J gene lost 5 bases, with 5 bases spanning the gap. The CDR3 loop spans 12 amino acids.

This clone was counted a single time. The rearrangement links TRBV4-3 to TRBJ2-4, with 15 bases aligning to TRBD2. The CDR3 sequence is 19 residues long. Germline trimming cut 1 base from V and 3 bases from J; bases unmatched to any gene: 7. Per the germline V gene, CDR1 is LGHNA and CDR2 is YSLEER. This CDR3 reads CASSQAGLAGGTGKNIQYF. CDR3 sequence (DNA): TGCGCCAGCAGCCAAGCCGGACTAGCGGGAGGGACGGGCAAAAACATTCAGTACTTC.

This chain links TRBV7-8 with TRBJ2-2; D is unclear. V was cut by 3 bases and J by 2 bases, with 13 bases left in between. The CDR3 loop spans 16 amino acids. The germline V gene encodes CDR1 SGHVS and CDR2 FQNEAQ. Here the CDR3 reads CASSLGPYPNTGELFF. For the CDR3, the DNA is TGTGCCAGCAGCTTGGGTCCTTACCCCAACACCGGGGAGCTGTTTTTT.